Listed here are 29 T cell receptor beta chains from one sample, sequenced in a study of molecular identifiers for immune sequencing clone quantification. One entry per CDR3 protein, called by TCRdb with MiXCR from the PCR reads. This table holds 35,000 to 45,000 distinct CDR3 sequences, approximately 19% found once. The sample was naive CD8+ T cells from blood, with Jurkat cell RNA spiked in. Subset here: FACS-sorted CD8+CD4-CCR7+CD45RA+ naive T cells. The source is a human donor in good health. Some libraries in this study had Jurkat cell RNA spiked in.

The chain carries TRBV15 and TRBJ2-2; no clear D gene. The CDR3 runs 12 residues. Trimming stripped 8 bases from V and 2 bases from J, with 6 bases between. The V gene's germline CDR1 is LNHNV and CDR2 YYDKDF (reference sequence). CDR3 sequence (DNA): TGTGCCACCCCGGGTAACACCGGGGAGCTGTTTTTT. Protein: CATPGNTGELFF. The variable domain in full, completed from reference TRBV15 and TRBJ2-2, reads DAMVIQNPRYQVTQFGKPVTLSCSQTLNHNVMYWYQQKSSQAPKLLFHYYDKDFNNEADTPDNFQSRRPNTSFCFLDIRSPGLGDTAMYLCATPGNTGELFFGEGSRLTVL.

This clonotype showed up just once. The chain carries TRBV27 and TRBJ2-1, with TRBD2 matching over 9 bases. The CDR3 loop spans 15 amino acids. Germline CDR1 reads MNHEY; CDR2 reads SMNVEV (reference sequence). The V segment lost 6 bases and the J segment 2 bases; nucleotides outside the gene matches: 5. In DNA, the CDR3 is TGTGCCAGCAGGATAGCGGGAGCCCCCTACAATGAGCAGTTCTTC. Its translation is CASRIAGAPYNEQFF.

V is TRBV19 and J is TRBJ2-7, with D perhaps TRBD2 (6 bases). The CDR3 has 14 amino acids. The V gene lost 8 bases and the J gene lost 2 bases, with 16 bases spanning the gap. Germline V gene data show CDR1 as LNHDA and CDR2 as SQIVND (reference sequence). The CDR3: CASGTGSPTYEQYF. In nucleotides, the CDR3 is TGTGCCAGTGGAACCGGGAGCCCGACCTACGAGCAGTACTTC.

This clonotype was found many times. The V call is TRBV28, the J call TRBJ2-1; the D gene could be TRBD1 or TRBD2 (5 bases each). The germline V and J ends were trimmed by 6 bases and 10 bases, with 16 bases remaining between them. CDR3 length: 13 amino acids. Germline V lookup: CDR1 MDHEN, CDR2 SYDVKM. CDR3 loop: CASRFGRGSEQFF. CDR3 in DNA: TGTGCCAGCAGGTTTGGACGGGGCAGCGAGCAGTTCTTC.

This clonotype was counted ten times or more. CDR3 loop: CSGLHAGINEKLFF. CDR3 DNA sequence: TGCAGCGGACTTCATGCAGGGATAAATGAAAAACTGTTTTTT. The chain combines TRBV29-1 with TRBJ1-4; possible D gene TRBD1, 5 bases. V shed 7 bases and J shed 5 bases, with 17 bases lying between them. Germline assignment: CDR1 SQVTM and CDR2 ANQGSEA. This CDR3 is built from 14 residues.

This clonotype was recorded many times. The gene calls are TRBV6-5 and TRBJ2-2; TRBD2 might be the D (6 bases). Trimming pared 2 bases from V and 5 bases from J, leaving 6 bases between. In germline, CDR1 is MNHEY, CDR2 SVGAGI. CDR3 length equals 13 residues. CDR3 in DNA: TGTGCCAGCAGTTACGCGGGGACCGGGGAGCTGTTTTTT. The encoded protein is CASSYAGTGELFF.

This clonotype was observed at least ten times. This rearrangement joins TRBV5-4 to TRBJ2-2, with 10 bases fitting TRBD1. The V gene's germline CDR1 is SGHNT and CDR2 YYREEE (reference sequence). The CDR3 has 15 residues. Unmatched junction bases numbered 3, after V lost 4 bases and J lost 3 bases. CDR3 region: CASSRDRGYTGELFF. CDR3 in DNA: TGTGCCAGCAGCCGGGACAGGGGTTACACCGGGGAGCTGTTTTTT.

In its sample, this clonotype was seen many times. The chain uses TRBV11-2 and TRBJ2-3; D gene uncertain. V was clipped by 3 bases and J by 5 bases, with 12 bases between them. The CDR3 has 14 amino acids. The germline CDR1 and CDR2 sequences are SGHAT and FQNNGV. This CDR3 reads CASSLANSGDTQYF. As DNA, the CDR3 is TGTGCCAGCAGCTTGGCGAATTCGGGAGATACGCAGTATTTT.

This clonotype was counted once. Being one base from a much bigger clone, this may be a read error. The CDR3 end shows no conserved phenylalanine or tryptophan, and so a read error is likely. The genes are TRBV6-2 or TRBV6-3 and TRBJ2-5; D gene unclear. The CDR3 is made up of 14 amino acids. The V end was cut by 1 base, the J end by 2 bases, with 8 bases between. Germline-derived CDR1 and CDR2 are MNHEY and SVGEGT. The CDR3 spells CASSYYAWQETQYL. Written as DNA, the CDR3 is TGTGCCAGCAGTTACTATGCGTGGCAAGAGACCCAGTACCTC.

This clonotype was seen ten or more times. The CDR3 loop reads CASSMDRYSNQPQHF. CDR3 coding DNA: TGTGCCAGTAGTATGGACAGATATAGCAATCAGCCCCAGCATTTT. The rearrangement links TRBV19 to TRBJ1-5; possibly TRBD1 for D (6 bases). Trimming removed 3 bases from V and 0 bases from J, with 9 bases in between. This CDR3 is 15 amino acids long. Germline-derived CDR1 and CDR2 are LNHDA and SQIVND (reference sequence). Using reference TRBV19 and TRBJ1-5 for the parts outside the CDR3, the full variable domain is DGGITQSPKYLFRKEGQNVTLSCEQNLNHDAMYWYRQDPGQGLRLIYYSQIVNDFQKGDIAEGYSVSREKKESFPLTVTSAQKNPTAFYLCASSMDRYSNQPQHFGDGTRLSIL.

This clonotype showed up many times. The chain carries TRBV6-2 or TRBV6-3 and TRBJ1-1, with 8 positions matching TRBD1. The CDR3 loop spans 14 amino acids. Germline trimming cut 6 bases from V and 7 bases from J; bases unmatched to any gene: 10. The germline V gene has CDR1 MNHEY and CDR2 SVGEGT. In DNA, the CDR3 is TGTGCCAGCAGGAACCCCAGGGGGCCTGGTGAAGCTTTCTTT. Translated, it gives CASRNPRGPGEAFF.

This clonotype was recorded many times. This chain connects TRBV7-2 to TRBJ2-3; 8 bases agree with TRBD1. The V segment lost 8 bases and the J segment 3 bases; nucleotides outside the gene matches: 7. CDR1 and CDR2 from the germline V gene are SGHTA and FQGNSA. The CDR3 totals 14 residues. The CDR3, as DNA: TGTGCCAGCTCCGGGACAGGTTGGACAGATACGCAGTATTTT. Amino acids: CASSGTGWTDTQYF.

In the case of this clonotype: One base away lies a much larger clone, so this may be a sequencing read error. The rearrangement uses TRBV12-3 or TRBV12-4 and TRBJ2-5, with D possibly TRBD1 on 7 matching bases. There are 15 residues in the CDR3. Trimming cost V 6 bases and J 0 bases, with 14 bases left between them. CDR3 DNA sequence: TGTGCCAGCAGGAAGGCAGGGGGGTACCAAGAGACCCAGTACTTC. This translates into CASRKAGGYQETQYF.

This clonotype was detected ten times or more. The CDR3 loop reads CAWTRQGHEQYF. DNA for the CDR3: TGTGCCTGGACCAGACAGGGACACGAGCAGTACTTC. The V call is TRBV30, the J call TRBJ2-7; TRBD1 matches 7 bases. The CDR3 sequence is 12 residues long. The trim removed 4 bases at V and 5 bases at J, leaving 5 bases unmatched. CDR1 is GTSNPN, CDR2 SVGIG, per germline (reference sequence).

This clonotype showed up many times. This chain links TRBV20-1 with TRBJ2-1; TRBD2 is a possible D gene (6 bases). The CDR3 length is 19 residues. CDR1 DFQATT and CDR2 SNEGSKA come from the germline V gene (reference sequence). Between the trimmed V and J ends, which lost 0 bases and 0 bases, there was a span of 21 bases. In nucleotides, the CDR3 is TGCAGTGCTAGAGATCACCCAGCGGAGGGGTCCCGCTCCTACAATGAGCAGTTCTTC. Amino acid sequence: CSARDHPAEGSRSYNEQFF.

This chain links TRBV20-1 with TRBJ2-7; no firm D call. CDR3 size: 11 residues. Germline lookup yields CDR1 DFQATT and CDR2 SNEGSKA (reference sequence). V shed 5 bases and J shed 6 bases, with 11 bases lying between them. The chain's CDR3 is CSAEIASEQYF. CDR3 bases: TGCAGTGCTGAAATAGCTTCCGAGCAGTACTTC.

At least ten counts were recorded for this clonotype. This sequence joins TRBV4-3 and TRBJ2-3; 12 nucleotides match TRBD2. J lost 2 bases, V lost 1 base, and 7 bases had no gene match. Germline CDR1 and CDR2: LGHNA and YSLEER. CDR3 length: 18 residues. CDR3 residues: CASSQVTSGGNFTDTQYF. CDR3 nucleotides: TGCGCCAGCAGCCAAGTTACTAGCGGGGGGAACTTCACAGATACGCAGTATTTT.

This rearrangement joins TRBV7-9 to TRBJ2-5; 15 bases map to TRBD2. The germline CDR1 and CDR2 sequences are SEHNR and FQNEAQ (reference sequence). The J segment lost 3 bases and the V segment lost 0 bases, leaving 11 bases of the junction unmatched. This CDR3 comprises 20 residues. The CDR3 DNA reads as TGTGCCAGCAGCTTAGCGGCAGGATGGACTAGCGGGAGGGTAGAAGAGACCCAGTACTTC. The encoded protein is CASSLAAGWTSGRVEETQYF. Variable domain in full (rest from reference TRBV7-9 and TRBJ2-5): DTGVSQNPRHKITKRGQNVTFRCDPISEHNRLYWYRQTLGQGPEFLTYFQNEAQLEKSRLLSDRFSAERPKGSFSTLEIQRTEQGDSAMYLCASSLAAGWTSGRVEETQYFGPGTRLLVL.

This clonotype came up many times. The chain couples TRBV14 to TRBJ2-7; 8 bases line up with TRBD1. This CDR3 has 16 amino acids. CDR1 is SGHDN, CDR2 FVKESK, per germline. V was pared by 2 bases and J by 2 bases, with 8 bases of the junction left unmatched. CDR3 nucleotide sequence: TGTGCCAGCAGCCAAACCCGGGACAGGAAAACCTACGAGCAGTACTTC. Protein sequence: CASSQTRDRKTYEQYF.

The V gene is TRBV28, the J gene TRBJ2-6; 10 bases align to TRBD2. With V trimmed by 4 bases and J by 2 bases, 20 bases remained unmatched. Germline V gives CDR1 MDHEN, CDR2 SYDVKM. The CDR3 contains 22 residues. CDR3 sequence: CASSSLSGTSVLFNPGANVLTF. The CDR3 nucleotides are TGTGCCAGCAGTTCCCTGTCCGGGACTAGCGTTTTATTTAACCCTGGGGCCAACGTCCTGACTTTC.

This clonotype was found many times. The chain recombines TRBV11-2 with TRBJ2-1; possible D gene TRBD1, 5 bases. V gave up 5 bases and J gave up 8 bases, with 13 bases separating them. The germline V gene encodes CDR1 SGHAT and CDR2 FQNNGV. CDR3 length equals 13 residues. The CDR3 loop is CASSPTVGHEQFF. CDR3 sequence (DNA): TGTGCCAGCAGCCCAACAGTGGGGCATGAGCAGTTCTTC.

This clonotype was seen at least ten times. In DNA form, the CDR3 reads TGTGCCAGCAGTCATGCGTTACTAGCGGGAGTAGATACGCAGTATTTT. Its translation is CASSHALLAGVDTQYF. The genes are TRBV28 and TRBJ2-3, with TRBD2 matching over 11 bases. This CDR3 is 16 amino acids long. Germline CDR1 is MDHEN and CDR2 is SYDVKM. The V gene end was trimmed by 5 bases and the J gene end by 5 bases; junction bases not matched to a gene: 9.

Ten or more counts support this clonotype. CDR3 DNA sequence: TGTGCCAGCAGCTTGACAGATACTAGCACAGATACGCAGTATTTT. This encodes CASSLTDTSTDTQYF. The genes are TRBV7-9 and TRBJ2-3; the D gene is possibly TRBD1 (5 bases). Per germline, CDR1 SEHNR and CDR2 FQNEAQ (reference sequence). V was pared by 3 bases and J by 0 bases, with 10 bases between. This CDR3 is built from 15 residues.

For this clonotype: This may come from a read error, since a much larger clone is one base off. This chain joins TRBV27 and TRBJ2-7; the D gene is possibly TRBD2 (6 bases). V lost 2 bases and J 7 bases, leaving 24 bases between the germline ends. The germline V gene has CDR1 MNHEY and CDR2 SMNVEV (reference sequence). The CDR3 is 17 residues long. For the CDR3, the DNA is TGTGCCAGCAGTTTAATTCGCCGGGACTGGGGATCGGGTGAGCAGTACTTC. Translated: CASSLIRRDWGSGEQYF.

This clonotype has at least ten counts. This chain uses TRBV28 with TRBJ2-7; 8 nucleotides line up with TRBD2. The germline gives CDR1 MDHEN, CDR2 SYDVKM. After removal of 6 bases from V and 1 base from J, the junction contained 11 bases not matched to a gene. The CDR3 has 16 residues. This chain's CDR3 is CASSQRWPSGSYEQYF. The CDR3 region has the DNA TGTGCCAGCAGCCAAAGGTGGCCTAGCGGGTCCTACGAGCAGTACTTC.

Only a few counts were recorded for this clonotype. The chain joins TRBV9 to TRBJ2-3; 14 nucleotides match TRBD2. Per germline, CDR1 SGDLS and CDR2 YYNGEE. The length of the CDR3 is 16 residues. The V gene end was trimmed by 5 bases and the J gene end by 7 bases; junction bases not matched to a gene: 9. CDR3 residues: CASSDRLAGGRNTQYF. For the CDR3, the DNA is TGTGCCAGCAGTGACAGACTAGCGGGGGGGCGGAATACGCAGTATTTT. Using reference TRBV9 and TRBJ2-3 for the parts outside the CDR3, the full variable domain is DSGVTQTPKHLITATGQRVTLRCSPRSGDLSVYWYQQSLDQGLQFLIQYYNGEERAKGNILERFSAQQFPDLHSELNLSSLELGDSALYFCASSDRLAGGRNTQYFGPGTRLTVL.

On this clonotype: It may be a read error: a sequence one base away is much more abundant. J is TRBJ2-2 and V is TRBV19; weak D call: TRBD2 (5 bases). Germline V gives CDR1 LNHDA, CDR2 SQIVND (reference sequence). The CDR3 totals 11 residues. The DNA for the CDR3 is TGTGCCAGTAGTAGCACCGGGGAGCTGGTTTTT. Its translation is CASSSTGELVF.

This clonotype has at least ten counts. The chain has TRBV7-9 and TRBJ2-7; 9 bases are a match to TRBD2. V was clipped by 8 bases and J by 0 bases; unmatched bases: 5. Germline V gene data show CDR1 as SEHNR and CDR2 as FQNEAQ (reference sequence). The CDR3 spans 14 residues. In DNA, the CDR3 is TGTGCCAGCGCGGGGGGGGAAAACTCCTACGAGCAGTACTTC. This codes for CASAGGENSYEQYF. Based on the CDR3 plus reference TRBV7-9 and TRBJ2-7, the full variable domain is DTGVSQNPRHKITKRGQNVTFRCDPISEHNRLYWYRQTLGQGPEFLTYFQNEAQLEKSRLLSDRFSAERPKGSFSTLEIQRTEQGDSAMYLCASAGGENSYEQYFGPGTRLTVT.

At least ten counts were recorded for this clonotype. The chain carries TRBV20-1 and TRBJ2-3; no firm D call. Trimming removed 0 bases at V and 0 bases at J, with 13 bases between. CDR1 and CDR2 (germline): DFQATT, SNEGSKA (reference sequence). The CDR3 covers 16 residues. In DNA, the CDR3 is TGCAGTGCTAGAGATCAGGCCTACACTAGCACAGATACGCAGTATTTT. It encodes CSARDQAYTSTDTQYF.